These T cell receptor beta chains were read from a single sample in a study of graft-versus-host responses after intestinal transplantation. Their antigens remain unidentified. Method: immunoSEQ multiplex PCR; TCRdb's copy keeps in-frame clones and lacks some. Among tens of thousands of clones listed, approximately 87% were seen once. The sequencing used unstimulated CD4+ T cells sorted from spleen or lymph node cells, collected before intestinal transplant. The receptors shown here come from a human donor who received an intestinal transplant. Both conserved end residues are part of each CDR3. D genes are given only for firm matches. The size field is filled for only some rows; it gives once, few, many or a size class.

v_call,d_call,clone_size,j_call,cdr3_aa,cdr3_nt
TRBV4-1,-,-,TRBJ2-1,CASSYSRGSNEQFF,TGCGCCAGCAGCTACAGTAGGGGAAGCAATGAGCAGTTCTTC
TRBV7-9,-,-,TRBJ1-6,CASSPSGGGHSPLHF,TGTGCCAGCAGCCCAAGCGGGGGGGGACATTCACCCCTCCACTTT
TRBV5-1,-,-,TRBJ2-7,CASTTSPVNSYEQYF,TGCGCCAGCACCACCTCCCCAGTAAACTCCTACGAGCAGTACTTC
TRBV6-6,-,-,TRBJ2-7,CASSQVGPYEQYF,TGTGCCAGCAGCCAAGTGGGGCCCTACGAGCAGTACTTC
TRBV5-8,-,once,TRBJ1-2,CASSLALVPRVGYTF,TGTGCCAGCAGCTTGGCCCTGGTACCCCGGGTGGGCTACACCTTC
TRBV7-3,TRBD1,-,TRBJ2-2,CASSFDRGGTGELFF,TGTGCCAGCAGCTTCGACAGGGGAGGCACCGGGGAGCTGTTTTTT
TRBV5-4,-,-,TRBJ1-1,CASSVDSWDTEAFF,TGTGCCAGCAGCGTGGACAGTTGGGACACTGAAGCTTTCTTT
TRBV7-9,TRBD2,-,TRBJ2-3,CASSLADRGGYTDTQYF,TGTGCCAGCAGCTTAGCGGATCGGGGGGGTTACACAGATACGCAGTATTTT
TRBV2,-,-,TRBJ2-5,CASSEGLPPRTQYF,TGTGCCAGCAGTGAAGGGCTTCCCCCTCGGACCCAGTACTTC
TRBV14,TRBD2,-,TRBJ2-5,CASSLRLAGGETQYF,TGTGCCAGCAGCCTGCGACTAGCGGGGGGAGAGACCCAGTACTTC
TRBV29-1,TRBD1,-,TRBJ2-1,CSVKGTGGLDNEQFF,TGCAGCGTAAAGGGGACAGGGGGTTTGGACAATGAGCAGTTCTTC
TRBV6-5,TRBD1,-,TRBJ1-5,CASSPRGQDQPQHF,TGTGCCAGCAGTCCGAGGGGGCAGGATCAGCCCCAGCATTTT
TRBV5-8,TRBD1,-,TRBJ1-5,CASSPTGGSQPQHF,TGTGCCAGCAGCCCCACAGGGGGCAGTCAGCCCCAGCATTTT
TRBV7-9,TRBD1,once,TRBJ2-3,CASSEGTGGPDTQYF,TGTGCCAGCAGCGAAGGGACAGGGGGGCCAGATACGCAGTATTTT
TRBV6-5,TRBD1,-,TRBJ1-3,CASSPDRDSGNTIYF,TGTGCCAGCAGCCCCGACAGGGACTCTGGAAACACCATATATTTT
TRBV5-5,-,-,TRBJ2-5,CASRRGWERETQYF,TGTGCCAGCAGAAGGGGGTGGGAGAGGGAGACCCAGTACTTC
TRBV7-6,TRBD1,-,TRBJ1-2,CASSFGTVGGYTF,TGTGCCAGCAGCTTTGGGACAGTGGGTGGCTACACCTTC
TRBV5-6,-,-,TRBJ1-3,CASSLGAAGNTIYF,TGTGCCAGCAGCTTGGGTGCAGCTGGAAACACCATATATTTT
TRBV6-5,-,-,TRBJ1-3,CASSSPGSGNTIYF,TGTGCCAGCAGTTCCCCGGGCTCTGGAAACACCATATATTTT
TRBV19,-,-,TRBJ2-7,CASSIAPFSYEQYF,TGTGCCAGTAGTATAGCCCCCTTCTCCTACGAGCAGTACTTC
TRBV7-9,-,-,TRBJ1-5,CASSLGGLTGGGPQHF,TGTGCCAGCAGCTTAGGGGGCCTGACAGGCGGAGGGCCCCAGCATTTT
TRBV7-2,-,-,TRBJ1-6,CASSLFRGSTNSPLHF,TGTGCCAGCAGCTTATTCAGGGGCTCCACTAATTCACCCCTCCACTTT
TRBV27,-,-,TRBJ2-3,CASSASAGPPGTDTQYF,TGTGCCAGCAGCGCAAGCGCGGGCCCTCCGGGAACAGATACGCAGTATTTT
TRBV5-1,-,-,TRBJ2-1,CASSLGLADSSYNEQFF,TGCGCCAGCAGCTTGGGGCTAGCCGATAGCTCCTACAATGAGCAGTTCTTC
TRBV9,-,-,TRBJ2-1,CASSVAGMGTYNEQFF,TGTGCCAGCAGCGTAGCGGGGATGGGAACCTACAATGAGCAGTTCTTC
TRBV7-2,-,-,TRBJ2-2,CASSLVRGTGELFF,TGTGCCAGCAGCTTAGTACGGGGAACCGGGGAGCTGTTTTTT
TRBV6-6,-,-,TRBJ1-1,CAILQGSGGTEAFF,TGTGCCATACTCCAGGGTTCAGGTGGCACTGAAGCTTTCTTT
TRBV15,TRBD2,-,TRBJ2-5,CATSRDGLQLLRGETQYF,TGTGCCACCAGCAGAGATGGGCTACAACTCCTGCGGGGGGAGACCCAGTACTTC